Below are 26 T cell receptor beta chains sequenced from a single sample in a study of graft-versus-host responses after intestinal transplantation. Here immunoSEQ multiplex PCR was the method, and the copy in TCRdb shows in-frame clones only, minus some. The table includes under 65,000 clones, about 94% detected once. Their antigens remain unidentified. The sequencing here drew on unstimulated CD4+ T cells sorted from spleen or lymph node cells, taken before transplant. All receptors come from a human donor who was the organ donor for an intestinal transplant.

The chain is built from TRBV30 and TRBJ2-3; D is possibly TRBD1 (7 bases). The V gene's germline CDR1 is GTSNPN and CDR2 SVGIG (reference sequence). Trimming shortened V by 4 bases and J by 5 bases, and 16 bases separated the two germline ends. The CDR3 is 14 residues long. CDR3: CAWISGGREDTQYF. The CDR3 nucleotides are TGTGCCTGGATATCAGGGGGGCGCGAAGATACGCAGTATTTT.

The chain has TRBV7-3 and TRBJ1-2; TRBD1 aligns across 7 bases. The CDR3 contains 13 residues. After removal of 4 bases from V and 4 bases from J, the junction contained 3 bases not matched to a gene. Germline CDR1 is SGHTA and CDR2 is FQGTGA. This CDR3 is CASSSSGGYGYTF. CDR3 nucleotides: TGTGCCAGCAGCTCCTCAGGGGGCTATGGCTACACCTTC.

The V call is TRBV10-3, the J call TRBJ1-1, with D tentatively TRBD1 (6 bases). The CDR3 totals 12 residues. The V end lost 6 bases, the J end lost 5 bases, and 10 bases lay between the germline ends. The germline gives CDR1 ENHRY, CDR2 SYGVKD. The CDR3: CAISQGRTEAFF. CDR3 in DNA: TGTGCCATCAGCCAGGGGAGGACTGAAGCTTTCTTT.

In regard to this clone: Germline and junction disagree at one end, which may indicate a read error. The chain uses TRBV2 and TRBJ2-3; 14 nucleotides agree with TRBD2. This CDR3 is built from 12 residues. Germline V lookup: CDR1 SNHLY, CDR2 FYNNEI. CDR3 DNA sequence: TGTGCCAGCAGCACTGGGACTAGCGGGGGACGGTTT. This gives the protein CASSTGTSGGRF.

This chain links TRBV7-2 with TRBJ2-7; D is perhaps TRBD1 (6 bases). V was trimmed by 5 bases and J by 2 bases, leaving 13 bases between them. The CDR3 extends over 14 amino acids. CDR1 and CDR2 (germline): SGHTA, FQGNSA. The CDR3 here is CASSQTGSTYEQYF. The CDR3 DNA reads as TGTGCCAGCAGCCAAACAGGGTCCACCTACGAGCAGTACTTC.

CDR3 coding DNA: TGTGCCAGCAGCTTACCTGGGACAGGGAACACTGAAGCTTTCTTT. This codes for CASSLPGTGNTEAFF. V gene TRBV7-2 combines with J gene TRBJ1-1; 8 nucleotides align to TRBD1. With 2 bases clipped from V and 1 base from J, the junction kept 3 bases outside the gene matches. Germline-derived CDR1 and CDR2 are SGHTA and FQGNSA. The CDR3 covers 15 residues.

This chain joins TRBV27 and TRBJ2-2; TRBD2 agrees at 11 bases. CDR1 and CDR2 (germline): MNHEY, SMNVEV (reference sequence). The J segment lost 7 bases and the V segment lost 4 bases, leaving 2 bases of the junction unmatched. This CDR3 is built from 14 residues. The CDR3 is CASSSLAGGGELFF. CDR3 DNA sequence: TGTGCCAGCAGTTCCCTAGCGGGGGGCGGGGAGCTGTTTTTT.

This chain uses TRBV6-6 with TRBJ1-2; D not resolved. This CDR3 has 13 amino acids. Trimming cost V 9 bases and J 2 bases, with 13 bases left between them. The germline V gene encodes CDR1 MNHNY and CDR2 SVGAGI (reference sequence). In DNA form, the CDR3 reads TGTGCCAGTTATACGGCAGGAAACTATGGCTACACCTTC. Amino acids: CASYTAGNYGYTF.

As DNA, the CDR3 is TGTGCCAGCAGCGAAAGCGGGGGGGCCTGGGACGGGGAGCTGTTTTTT. Encoded protein: CASSESGGAWDGELFF. The V gene is TRBV9, the J gene TRBJ2-2; 10 bases are a match to TRBD2. The trim removed 3 bases at V and 7 bases at J, leaving 9 bases unmatched. Germline V gene data show CDR1 as SGDLS and CDR2 as YYNGEE. CDR3 size: 16 residues.

CDR3 in amino acids: CAISSDGPQETQYF. DNA of the CDR3: TGTGCCATCAGTTCGGACGGACCTCAAGAGACCCAGTACTTC. The chain links TRBV10-3 to TRBJ2-5; D gene ambiguous. Germline V gene sequence: CDR1 ENHRY, CDR2 SYGVKD. The CDR3 has 14 residues. Deletions cut 5 bases from V and 2 bases from J, with 12 bases between.

The chain links TRBV5-6 to TRBJ2-2; D call uncertain. CDR3 length: 12 amino acids. The germline CDR1 and CDR2 sequences are SGHDT and YYEEEE. Trimming removed 1 base at V and 6 bases at J, with 4 bases between. CDR3 DNA sequence: TGTGCCAGCAGCTTGCCGGCCGGGGAGCTGTTTTTT. It codes for CASSLPAGELFF.

The chain carries TRBV4-2 and TRBJ2-3; D is possibly TRBD1 (6 bases). Germline values: CDR1 LGHNA, CDR2 YNFKEQ. There are 16 residues in the CDR3. V was cut by 1 base and J by 1 base, with 12 bases left in between. CDR3 DNA: TGTGCCAGCAGCCAAGGGCAGGGGACGGGCACAGATACGCAGTATTTT. Its translation is CASSQGQGTGTDTQYF.

This clone was detected only once. The rearrangement joins TRBV5-8 to TRBJ2-7; TRBD1 matches 8 bases. The J segment lost 4 bases and the V segment lost 4 bases, leaving 10 bases of the junction unmatched. This CDR3 region has 15 residues. Germline assignment: CDR1 SGHTS and CDR2 YDEGEE. The CDR3 loop reads CASSRGGQGRYEQYF. CDR3 DNA sequence: TGTGCCAGCAGCCGTGGCGGACAGGGTCGGTACGAGCAGTACTTC.

The chain is built from TRBV7-3 and TRBJ2-1; 8 nucleotides agree with TRBD1. Germline CDR1 reads SGHTA; CDR2 reads FQGTGA. The CDR3 sequence is 15 residues long. The ends lost 5 bases at V and 4 bases at J; junction bases unmatched: 7. Here the CDR3 DNA reads TGTGCCAGCAGCCTCGGACAGGGACGGTACAATGAGCAGTTCTTC. Translated: CASSLGQGRYNEQFF.

V is TRBV11-2 and J is TRBJ1-3; D unclear. Germline V gene data show CDR1 as SGHAT and CDR2 as FQNNGV. The ends were cut back, 6 bases at V and 0 bases at J, with 12 bases in the middle. The CDR3 extends over 15 amino acids. CDR3 protein: CASSLIRYSGNTIYF. Here the CDR3 DNA reads TGTGCCAGCAGTTTAATCCGCTACTCTGGAAACACCATATATTTT.

A word on this clone: Other DNA sequences in this sample translate to the same CDR3. The V and J genes are TRBV18 and TRBJ1-5; D unresolved. Germline V lookup: CDR1 KGHSH, CDR2 LQKENI. CDR3 length: 13 amino acids. V was cut by 1 base and J by 4 bases, with 5 bases left in between. The CDR3 sequence is CASSPQGNQPQHF. The CDR3 DNA sequence: TGTGCCAGCTCACCACAAGGTAATCAGCCCCAGCATTTT.

The CDR3 sequence: CASSASVGGADTQYF. CDR3 sequence (DNA): TGTGCCAGCAGCGCTAGCGTTGGGGGCGCAGATACGCAGTATTTT. The rearrangement links TRBV7-3 to TRBJ2-3; D may match TRBD1 or TRBD2 (6 bases each). V was pared by 5 bases and J by 4 bases, with 16 bases between. From germline, CDR1 is SGHTA and CDR2 FQGTGA. The CDR3 runs to 15 residues.

This clone was seen only once. At the DNA level, this CDR3 is encoded by other sequences in the same sample as well. This rearrangement joins TRBV20-1 to TRBJ2-5; D not resolved. Trimming shortened V by 3 bases and J by 5 bases, and 4 bases separated the two germline ends. Germline V gene data show CDR1 as DFQATT and CDR2 as SNEGSKA (reference sequence). This CDR3 has 10 amino acids. CDR3 amino acids: CSARRETQYF. The CDR3 region has the DNA TGCAGTGCTAGGCGGGAGACCCAGTACTTC.

This clone occurred once. V gene TRBV5-1 combines with J gene TRBJ2-3; 9 nucleotides agree with TRBD2. Trimming cost V 0 bases and J 3 bases; bases outside gene matches: 5. The CDR3 covers 16 residues. In germline, CDR1 is SGHRS, CDR2 YFSETQ. The DNA for the CDR3 is TGCGCCAGCAGCTTGGCCCCGGGACTAGCTACAGATACGCAGTATTTT. The encoded protein is CASSLAPGLATDTQYF.

V usage is TRBV7-3 and J usage is TRBJ1-1; unclear D gene. Germline loops: CDR1 SGHTA, CDR2 FQGTGA. Trimming took off 5 bases at V and 1 base at J, with 11 bases between the two ends. The CDR3 is made up of 14 amino acids. This CDR3 reads CASSQTPQNTEAFF. CDR3 DNA sequence: TGTGCCAGCAGCCAAACGCCACAGAACACTGAAGCTTTCTTT. Full variable domain (missing parts from reference TRBV7-3 and TRBJ1-1): GAGVSQTPSNKVTEKGKYVELRCDPISGHTALYWYRQSLGQGPEFLIYFQGTGAADDSGLPNDRFFAVRPEGSVSTLKIQRTERGDSAVYLCASSQTPQNTEAFFGQGTRLTVV.

The CDR3 nucleotides read TGTGCCAGCAGCTTAAAGACTAGGGGCGCTGGAGGGGAGCTGTTTTTT. Encoded protein: CASSLKTRGAGGELFF. The chain links TRBV7-3 to TRBJ2-2, with D perhaps TRBD2 (6 bases). The V end was cut by 1 base, the J end by 8 bases, with 17 bases between. The V gene's germline CDR1 is SGHTA and CDR2 FQGTGA. The CDR3 has 16 residues. Based on the CDR3 plus reference TRBV7-3 and TRBJ2-2, the full variable domain is GAGVSQTPSNKVTEKGKYVELRCDPISGHTALYWYRQSLGQGPEFLIYFQGTGAADDSGLPNDRFFAVRPEGSVSTLKIQRTERGDSAVYLCASSLKTRGAGGELFFGEGSRLTVL.

The chain carries TRBV4-3 and TRBJ2-7, with TRBD1 identical over 11 bases. V was pared by 2 bases and J by 5 bases, with 8 bases of the junction left unmatched. The CDR3 contains 16 residues. The germline V gene encodes CDR1 LGHNA and CDR2 YSLEER. CDR3 protein: CASSQLSPGQGDEQYF. The CDR3 DNA follows: TGCGCCAGCAGCCAACTTTCCCCGGGACAGGGGGACGAGCAGTACTTC.

The genes are TRBV5-1 and TRBJ2-7; the match to TRBD2 covers 11 bases. With 3 bases clipped from V and 5 bases from J, the junction kept 4 bases outside the gene matches. The CDR3 runs 14 residues. CDR1 SGHRS and CDR2 YFSETQ come from the germline V gene. This chain's CDR3 is CASSSSGGKNEQYF. Here the CDR3 DNA reads TGCGCCAGCAGCTCTAGCGGGGGGAAGAACGAGCAGTACTTC.

V and J are TRBV7-2 and TRBJ1-2, with D hard to call. V lost 4 bases and J 0 bases, leaving 6 bases between the germline ends. CDR3 length equals 13 residues. The germline CDR1 and CDR2 sequences are SGHTA and FQGNSA. CDR3 nucleotide sequence: TGTGCCAGCAGCTATACGCCTAACTATGGCTACACCTTC. It codes for CASSYTPNYGYTF.

This clone was seen only once. The chain's CDR3 is CASSLKSGGFYNEQFF. In DNA, the CDR3 is TGTGCCAGCAGCTTAAAAAGCGGGGGTTTCTACAATGAGCAGTTCTTC. The chain has TRBV7-6 and TRBJ2-1; 8 bases agree with TRBD2. This CDR3 region has 16 residues. The V gene end was trimmed by 2 bases and the J gene end by 3 bases; junction bases not matched to a gene: 6. Germline values: CDR1 SGHVS, CDR2 FNYEAQ.

This clone was picked up one time. This chain uses TRBV20-1 with TRBJ2-3; 7 positions match TRBD2. The CDR3 runs to 11 residues. CDR1 is DFQATT, CDR2 SNEGSKA, per germline (reference sequence). With V trimmed by 6 bases and J by 6 bases, 3 bases remained unmatched. The CDR3 sequence: CSAELADTQYF. Here the CDR3 DNA reads TGCAGTGCGGAACTAGCGGATACGCAGTATTTT.